The subject of this entry is one T cell receptor (beta chain). What it binds is not known. This CDR3 has 13 residues. The V and J ends lost 6 bases and 7 bases respectively, with 18 bases between them. In germline, CDR1 is DFQATT, CDR2 SNEGSKA (reference sequence). This sample was taken from a study of T-cell memory formation after mild COVID-19. About the study: Each donor largely had its own TCR clusters.

From 5'RACE with constant-segment primers came TCR alpha and TCR beta cDNA libraries that carried sample barcodes and UMIs. TCRdb ran MiXCR on the 5' RACE reads and lists one entry per CDR3 protein. This table has hundreds of thousands of distinct CDR3 sequences, less than 25% appearing once. Study-level findings and limits: Clones contracting day 15 to 85 were balanced CD4/CD8; later expanders leaned CD4+. Still unconfirmed is whether the second-wave clones peaking on day 37 recognized SARS-CoV-2.

Specimen: PBMCs or a T cell subset sorted from them (not recorded which). The receptor's source is an adult woman who had mild COVID-19 (a few samples of this study predate the infection). Cell type and time point are not known. The chain carries TRBV20-1 and TRBJ1-1; no clear D. CDR3 amino acids: CSAESQRRVEAFF. CDR3 coding DNA: TGCAGTGCCGAGTCCCAGAGGAGGGTTGAAGCTTTCTTT.